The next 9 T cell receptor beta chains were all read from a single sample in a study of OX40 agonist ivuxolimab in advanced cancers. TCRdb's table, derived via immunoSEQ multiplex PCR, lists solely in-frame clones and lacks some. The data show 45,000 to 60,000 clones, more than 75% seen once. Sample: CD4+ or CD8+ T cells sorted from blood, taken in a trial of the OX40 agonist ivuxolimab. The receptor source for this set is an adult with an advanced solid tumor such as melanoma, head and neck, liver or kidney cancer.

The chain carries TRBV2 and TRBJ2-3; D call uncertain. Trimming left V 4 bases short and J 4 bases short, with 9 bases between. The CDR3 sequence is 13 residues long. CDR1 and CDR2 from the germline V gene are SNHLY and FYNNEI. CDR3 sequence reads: CASSGGPSDTQYF. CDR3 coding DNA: TGTGCCAGCAGTGGCGGACCCTCAGATACGCAGTATTTT.

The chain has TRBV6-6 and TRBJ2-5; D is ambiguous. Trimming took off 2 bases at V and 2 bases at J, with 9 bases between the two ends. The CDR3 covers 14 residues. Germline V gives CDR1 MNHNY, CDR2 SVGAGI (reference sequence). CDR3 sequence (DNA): TGTGCCAGCAGTTACGGACGCACACAAGAGACCCAGTACTTC. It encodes CASSYGRTQETQYF.

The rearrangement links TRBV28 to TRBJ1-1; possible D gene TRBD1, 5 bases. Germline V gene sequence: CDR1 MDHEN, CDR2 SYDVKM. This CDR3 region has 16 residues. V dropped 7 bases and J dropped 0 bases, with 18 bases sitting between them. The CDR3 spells CASKPWAGIMNTEAFF. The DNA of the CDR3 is TGTGCCAGCAAGCCATGGGCAGGGATAATGAACACTGAAGCTTTCTTT.

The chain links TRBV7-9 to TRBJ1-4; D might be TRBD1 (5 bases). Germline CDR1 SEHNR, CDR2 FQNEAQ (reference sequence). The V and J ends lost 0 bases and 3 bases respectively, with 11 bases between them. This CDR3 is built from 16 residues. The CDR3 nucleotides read TGTGCCAGCAGCTTAGCGATAGGGGCTTCTAATGAAAAACTGTTTTTT. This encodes CASSLAIGASNEKLFF.

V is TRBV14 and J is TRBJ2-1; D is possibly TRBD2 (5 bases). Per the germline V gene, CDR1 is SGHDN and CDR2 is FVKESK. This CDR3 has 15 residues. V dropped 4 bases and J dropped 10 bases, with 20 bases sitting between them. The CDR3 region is CASSPSGRWWGEQFF. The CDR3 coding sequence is TGTGCCAGCAGCCCCAGTGGGAGATGGTGGGGAGAGCAGTTCTTC.

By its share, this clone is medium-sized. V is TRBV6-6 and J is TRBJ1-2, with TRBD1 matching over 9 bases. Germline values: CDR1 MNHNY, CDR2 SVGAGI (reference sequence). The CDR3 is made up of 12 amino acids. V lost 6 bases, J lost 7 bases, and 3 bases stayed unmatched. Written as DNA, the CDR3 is TGTGCCAGCAGGACAGGGGGATCTGGCTACACCTTC. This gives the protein CASRTGGSGYTF.

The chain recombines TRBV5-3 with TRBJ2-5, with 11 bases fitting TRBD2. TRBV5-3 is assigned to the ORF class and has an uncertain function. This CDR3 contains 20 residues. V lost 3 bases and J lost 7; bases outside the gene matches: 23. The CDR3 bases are TGTGCCAGAAGCTCCACCGGGACTAGCGGTCACCAAGCCCCCGGGGCGACCCAGTACTTC. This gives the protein CARSSTGTSGHQAPGATQYF.

The CDR3 nucleotides read TGTGCCAGCAGTGAAGCCGCGACCCTGGGAAAACTGTTTTTT. It is translated as CASSEAATLGKLFF. J is TRBJ1-4 and V is TRBV2; D gene unclear. V shed 0 bases and J shed 10 bases, with 12 bases lying between them. Germline V gene sequence: CDR1 SNHLY, CDR2 FYNNEI. This CDR3 comprises 14 residues.

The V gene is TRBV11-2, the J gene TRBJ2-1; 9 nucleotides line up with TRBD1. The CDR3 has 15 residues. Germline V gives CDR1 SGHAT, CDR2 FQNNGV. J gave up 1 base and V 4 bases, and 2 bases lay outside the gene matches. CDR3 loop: CASSSGQGSYNEQFF. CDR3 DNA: TGTGCCAGCAGCTCCGGACAGGGGTCCTACAATGAGCAGTTCTTC.